This T cell receptor (beta chain) was documented in a study of control samples from healthy donors and cancer patients. V was pared by 4 bases and J by 4 bases, with 12 bases between. Germline V lookup: CDR1 SGHNT, CDR2 YYREEE (reference sequence). The length of the CDR3 is 14 residues. This clone was picked up one time. TCRdb's copy holds only in-frame clones and misses some; the assay was immunoSEQ multiplex PCR. Of about 92,000 clones detected, around 82% appear once; the ten largest clones hold around a tenth. The chain recombines TRBV5-4 with TRBJ1-3; D call uncertain. The sequencing input was blood. The origin of this receptor is a woman aged 55-69 years in good health. The CDR3 loop is CASSPGLYGNTIYF. The CDR3 region has the DNA TGTGCCAGCAGCCCCGGGTTGTACGGAAACACCATATATTTT.